This T cell receptor (beta chain) was recorded in a study of T-cell reconstitution after alpha-beta-depleted transplantation in children. This clonotype appeared a few times. Preparation of the TCRbeta library involved a method that used unique molecular identifiers. One entry per CDR3 protein, called by TCRdb with MiXCR from the PCR reads. The sample has about 480,000 distinct CDR3 sequences, around 12% seen once. V was shortened by 0 bases and J by 6 bases, with 14 bases between the two germline ends. The CDR3 is made up of 15 amino acids. From germline, CDR1 is SGDLS and CDR2 YYNGEE. This chain links TRBV9 with TRBJ2-3; no reliable D call. This receptor was identified in a human donor who donated a stem cell graft to a child with combined immunodeficiency. Sequenced material: PBMCs from the stem cell graft donor, taken from the stem cell graft. The CDR3 DNA follows: TGTGCCAGCAGCGTAGAGCAGGCCCCTGGGGATACGCAGTATTTT. The encoded protein is CASSVEQAPGDTQYF.